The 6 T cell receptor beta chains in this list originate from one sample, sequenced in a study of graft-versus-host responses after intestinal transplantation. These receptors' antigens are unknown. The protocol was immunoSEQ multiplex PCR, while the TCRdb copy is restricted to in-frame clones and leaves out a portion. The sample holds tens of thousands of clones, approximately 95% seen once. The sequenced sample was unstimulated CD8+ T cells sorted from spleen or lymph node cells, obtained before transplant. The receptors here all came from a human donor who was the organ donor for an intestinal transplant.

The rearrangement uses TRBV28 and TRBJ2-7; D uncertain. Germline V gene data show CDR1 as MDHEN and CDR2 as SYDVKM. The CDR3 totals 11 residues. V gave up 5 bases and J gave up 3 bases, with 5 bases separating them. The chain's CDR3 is CASSPHYEQYF. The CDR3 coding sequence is TGTGCCAGCAGTCCCCACTACGAGCAGTACTTC.

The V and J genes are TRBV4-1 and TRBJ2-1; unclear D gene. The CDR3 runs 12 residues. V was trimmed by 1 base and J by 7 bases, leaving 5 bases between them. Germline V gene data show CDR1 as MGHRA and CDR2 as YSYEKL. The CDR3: CASSQGGNEQFF. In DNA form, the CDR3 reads TGCGCCAGCAGCCAAGGCGGTAATGAGCAGTTCTTC.

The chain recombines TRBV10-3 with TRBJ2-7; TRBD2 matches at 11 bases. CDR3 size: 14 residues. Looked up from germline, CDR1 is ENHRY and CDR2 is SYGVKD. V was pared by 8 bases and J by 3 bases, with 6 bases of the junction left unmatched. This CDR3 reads CAIDPSGGFYEQYF. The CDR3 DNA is TGTGCCATCGATCCTAGCGGGGGGTTCTACGAGCAGTACTTC.

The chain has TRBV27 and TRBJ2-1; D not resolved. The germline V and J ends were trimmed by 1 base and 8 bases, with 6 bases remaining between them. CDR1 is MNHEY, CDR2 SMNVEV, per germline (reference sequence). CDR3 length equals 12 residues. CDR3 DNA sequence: TGTGCCAGCAGTTTATTAGGGCATGAGCAGTTCTTC. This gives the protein CASSLLGHEQFF.

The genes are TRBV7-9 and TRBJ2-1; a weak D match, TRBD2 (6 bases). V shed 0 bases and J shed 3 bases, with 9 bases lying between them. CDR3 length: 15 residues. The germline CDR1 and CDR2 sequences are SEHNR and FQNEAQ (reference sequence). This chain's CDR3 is CASSLAWGLYNEQFF. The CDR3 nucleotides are TGTGCCAGCAGCTTAGCGTGGGGACTCTACAATGAGCAGTTCTTC. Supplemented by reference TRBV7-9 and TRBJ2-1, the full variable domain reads DTGVSQNPRHKITKRGQNVTFRCDPISEHNRLYWYRQTLGQGPEFLTYFQNEAQLEKSRLLSDRFSAERPKGSFSTLEIQRTEQGDSAMYLCASSLAWGLYNEQFFGPGTRLTVL.

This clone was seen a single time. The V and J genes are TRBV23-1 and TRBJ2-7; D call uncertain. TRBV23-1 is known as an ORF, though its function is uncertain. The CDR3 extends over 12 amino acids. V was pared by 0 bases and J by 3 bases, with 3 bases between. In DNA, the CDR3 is TGCGCCAGCAGTCAATCCTACTACGAGCAGTACTTC. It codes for CASSQSYYEQYF.